This T cell receptor beta chain was observed in a study of early T cells in non-severe SARS-CoV-2 infection. As for the study in general: Bulk RNA isolated from unsorted whole blood underwent sequencing; chains were not paired.

The CDR3 is made up of 15 amino acids. The germline V and J ends were trimmed by 3 bases and 0 bases, with 9 bases remaining between them. The germline V gene encodes CDR1 LGHDT and CDR2 YNNKEL (reference sequence). Study-wide results and caveats: Missing private and CD4 specificities, VDJdb matching favored anti-spike CD8 responses.

This clonotype was seen a few times. Its antigen is as yet unknown. Researchers attached unique molecular identifiers to individual cDNA molecules. TCRdb reanalysed the 5' RACE reads using MiXCR and keeps one entry per CDR3 protein. The sample shows fewer than 120,000 distinct CDR3 sequences, around 12% of them seen only once. The receptor was derived from an adult who was a healthcare worker with PCR-confirmed SARS-CoV-2 infection or an uninfected control (not recorded which). The sequenced sample was whole blood, obtained at baseline. J is TRBJ2-4 and V is TRBV3-1; TRBD1 is a possible D gene (5 bases). The CDR3, as DNA: TGTGCCAGCAGCCAGACAGCTGTAGCCAAAAACATTCAGTACTTC. Its protein product is CASSQTAVAKNIQYF.